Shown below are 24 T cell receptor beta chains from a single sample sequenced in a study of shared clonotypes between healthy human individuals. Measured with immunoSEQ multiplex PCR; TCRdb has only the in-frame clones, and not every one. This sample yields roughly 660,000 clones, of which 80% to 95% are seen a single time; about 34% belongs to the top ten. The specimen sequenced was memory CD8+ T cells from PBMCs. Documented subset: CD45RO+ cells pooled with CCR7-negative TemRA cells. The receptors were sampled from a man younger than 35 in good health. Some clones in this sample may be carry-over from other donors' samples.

CDR3 in DNA: TGCGCCAGCAGCCGACAGGGAGAGTCCCACGAGCAGTACTTC. Its translation is CASSRQGESHEQYF. The gene calls are TRBV4-1 and TRBJ2-7; 7 bases align to TRBD1. J lost 5 bases, V lost 4 bases, and 8 bases had no gene match. CDR3 length equals 14 residues. Germline CDR1 MGHRA, CDR2 YSYEKL.

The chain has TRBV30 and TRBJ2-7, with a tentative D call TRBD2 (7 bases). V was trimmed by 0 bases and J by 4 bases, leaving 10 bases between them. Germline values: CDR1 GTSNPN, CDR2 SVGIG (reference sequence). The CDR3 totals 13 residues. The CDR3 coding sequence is TGTGCCTGGAGTGTTCGGGGGGCGTACGAGCAGTACTTC. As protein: CAWSVRGAYEQYF.

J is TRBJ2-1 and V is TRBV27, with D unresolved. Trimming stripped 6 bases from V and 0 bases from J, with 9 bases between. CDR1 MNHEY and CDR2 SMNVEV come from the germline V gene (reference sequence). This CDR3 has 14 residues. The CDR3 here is CASRFVSSYNEQFF. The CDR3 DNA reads TGTGCCAGCAGGTTCGTGAGCTCCTACAATGAGCAGTTCTTC.

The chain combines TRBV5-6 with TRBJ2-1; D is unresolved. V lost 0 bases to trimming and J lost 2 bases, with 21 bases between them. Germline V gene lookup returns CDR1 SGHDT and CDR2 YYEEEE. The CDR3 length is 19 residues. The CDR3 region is CASSLASNAPIQAYNEQFF. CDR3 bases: TGTGCCAGCAGCTTGGCTAGTAACGCCCCGATTCAAGCCTACAATGAGCAGTTCTTC.

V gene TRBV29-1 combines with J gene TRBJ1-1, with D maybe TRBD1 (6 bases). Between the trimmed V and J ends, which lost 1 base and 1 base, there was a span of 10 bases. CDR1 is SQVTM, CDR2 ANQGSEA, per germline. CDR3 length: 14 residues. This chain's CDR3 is CSVEVGGWNTEAFF. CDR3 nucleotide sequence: TGCAGCGTTGAAGTAGGGGGTTGGAACACTGAAGCTTTCTTT.

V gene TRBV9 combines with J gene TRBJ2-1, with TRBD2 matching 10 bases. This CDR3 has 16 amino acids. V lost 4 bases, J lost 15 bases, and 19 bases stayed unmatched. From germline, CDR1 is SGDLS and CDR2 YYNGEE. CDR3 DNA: TGTGCCAGCAGCCGCCAAGGTCTAGCGGGAGAATTCCCAATGTTCTTC. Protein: CASSRQGLAGEFPMFF.

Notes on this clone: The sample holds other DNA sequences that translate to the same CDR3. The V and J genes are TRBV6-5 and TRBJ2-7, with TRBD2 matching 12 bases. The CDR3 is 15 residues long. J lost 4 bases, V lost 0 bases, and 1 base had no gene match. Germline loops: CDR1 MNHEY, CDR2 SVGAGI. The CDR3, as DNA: TGTGCCAGCAGTTACTCGACTAGCGGGAGTTACGAGCAGTACTTC. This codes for CASSYSTSGSYEQYF.

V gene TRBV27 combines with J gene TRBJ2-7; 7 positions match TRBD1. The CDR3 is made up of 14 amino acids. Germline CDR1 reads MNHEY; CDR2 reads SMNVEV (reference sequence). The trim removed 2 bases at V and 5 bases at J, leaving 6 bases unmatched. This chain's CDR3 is CASSLRQGVNEQYF. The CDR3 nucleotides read TGTGCCAGCAGTTTAAGACAGGGAGTGAACGAGCAGTACTTC.

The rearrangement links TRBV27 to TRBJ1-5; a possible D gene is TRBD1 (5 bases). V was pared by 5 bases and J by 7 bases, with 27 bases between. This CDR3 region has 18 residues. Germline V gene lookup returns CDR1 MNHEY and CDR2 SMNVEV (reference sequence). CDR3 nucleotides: TGTGCCAGCAGTCTAAAAGGGAGTTTTGGGGGGGATAGACAGCCCCAGCATTTT. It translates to CASSLKGSFGGDRQPQHF.

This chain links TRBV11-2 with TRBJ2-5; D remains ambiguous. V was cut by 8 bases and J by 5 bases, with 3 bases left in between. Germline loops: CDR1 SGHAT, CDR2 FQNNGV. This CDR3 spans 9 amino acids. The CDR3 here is CASGETQYF. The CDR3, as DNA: TGTGCCAGCGGGGAGACCCAGTACTTC.

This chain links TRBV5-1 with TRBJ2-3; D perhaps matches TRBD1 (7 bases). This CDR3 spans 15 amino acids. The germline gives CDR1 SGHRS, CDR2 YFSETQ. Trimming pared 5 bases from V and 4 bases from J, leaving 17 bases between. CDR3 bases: TGCGCCAGCAGGTGGAGGGGGCGTTCGGCAGATACGCAGTATTTT. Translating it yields CASRWRGRSADTQYF.

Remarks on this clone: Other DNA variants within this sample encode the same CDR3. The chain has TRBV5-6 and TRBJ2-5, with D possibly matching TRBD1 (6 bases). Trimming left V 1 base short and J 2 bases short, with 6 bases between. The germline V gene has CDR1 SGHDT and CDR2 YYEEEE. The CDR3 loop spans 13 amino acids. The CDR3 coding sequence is TGTGCCAGCAGCTTGAGGGGGCAAGAGACCCAGTACTTC. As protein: CASSLRGQETQYF.

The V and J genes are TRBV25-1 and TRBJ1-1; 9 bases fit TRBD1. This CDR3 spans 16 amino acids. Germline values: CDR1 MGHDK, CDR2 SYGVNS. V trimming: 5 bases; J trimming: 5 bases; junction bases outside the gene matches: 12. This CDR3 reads CASSSTQGAQETEAFF. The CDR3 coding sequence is TGTGCCAGCAGTTCTACACAGGGGGCGCAAGAAACTGAAGCTTTCTTT.

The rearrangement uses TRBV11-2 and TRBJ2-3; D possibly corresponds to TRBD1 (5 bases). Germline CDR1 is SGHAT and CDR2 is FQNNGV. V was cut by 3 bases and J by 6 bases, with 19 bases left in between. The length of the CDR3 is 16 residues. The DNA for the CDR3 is TGTGCCAGCAGCTTGGTGACAGTGAGTTATTACGATACGCAGTATTTT. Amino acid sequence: CASSLVTVSYYDTQYF. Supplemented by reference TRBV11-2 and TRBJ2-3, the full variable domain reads EAGVAQSPRYKIIEKRQSVAFWCNPISGHATLYWYQQILGQGPKLLIQFQNNGVVDDSQLPKDRFSAERLKGVDSTLKIQPAKLEDSAVYLCASSLVTVSYYDTQYFGPGTRLTVL.

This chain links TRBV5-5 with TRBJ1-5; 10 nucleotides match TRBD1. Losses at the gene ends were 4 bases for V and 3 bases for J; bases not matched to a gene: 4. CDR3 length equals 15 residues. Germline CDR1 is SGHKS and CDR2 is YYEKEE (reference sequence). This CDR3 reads CASSDGTGDNQPQHF. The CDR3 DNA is TGTGCCAGCAGCGACGGGACAGGGGACAATCAGCCCCAGCATTTT.

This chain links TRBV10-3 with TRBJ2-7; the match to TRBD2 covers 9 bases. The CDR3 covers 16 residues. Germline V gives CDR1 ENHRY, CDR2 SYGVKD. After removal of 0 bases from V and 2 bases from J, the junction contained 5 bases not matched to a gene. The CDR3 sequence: CAISESSASGTYEQYF. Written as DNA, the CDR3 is TGTGCCATCAGTGAGTCGTCAGCTAGCGGGACCTACGAGCAGTACTTC.

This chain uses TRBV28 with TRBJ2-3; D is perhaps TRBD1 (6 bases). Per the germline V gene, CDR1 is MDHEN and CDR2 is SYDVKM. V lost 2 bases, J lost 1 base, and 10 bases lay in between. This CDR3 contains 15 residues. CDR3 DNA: TGTGCCAGCAGTTTAGAAGGGGGTGGCACAGATACGCAGTATTTT. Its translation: CASSLEGGGTDTQYF.

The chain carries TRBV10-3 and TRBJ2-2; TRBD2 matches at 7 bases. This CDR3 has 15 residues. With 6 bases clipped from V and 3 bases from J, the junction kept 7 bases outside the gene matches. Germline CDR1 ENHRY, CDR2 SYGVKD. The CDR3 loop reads CAIRAAREYTGELFF. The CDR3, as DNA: TGTGCCATCAGGGCCGCGCGGGAGTACACCGGGGAGCTGTTTTTT.

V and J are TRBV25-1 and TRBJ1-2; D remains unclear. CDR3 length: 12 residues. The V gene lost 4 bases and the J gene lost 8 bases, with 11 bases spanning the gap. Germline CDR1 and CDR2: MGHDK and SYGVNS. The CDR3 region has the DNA TGTGCCAGCAGTGTTCCCGGCGTCGGCTACACCTTC. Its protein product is CASSVPGVGYTF.

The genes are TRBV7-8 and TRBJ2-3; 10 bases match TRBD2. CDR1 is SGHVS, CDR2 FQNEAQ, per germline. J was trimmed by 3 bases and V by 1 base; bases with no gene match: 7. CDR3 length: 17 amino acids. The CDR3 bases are TGTGCCAGCAGCTTAGTAGTCCGAGCGGGAGGGACAGATACGCAGTATTTT. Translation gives CASSLVVRAGGTDTQYF.

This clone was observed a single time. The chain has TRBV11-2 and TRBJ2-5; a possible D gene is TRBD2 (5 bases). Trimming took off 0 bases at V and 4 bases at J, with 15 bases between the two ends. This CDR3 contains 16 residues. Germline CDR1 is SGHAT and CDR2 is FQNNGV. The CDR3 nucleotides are TGTGCCAGCAGCTTAGATGGGAGCCGTCGATTAGAGACCCAGTACTTC. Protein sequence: CASSLDGSRRLETQYF. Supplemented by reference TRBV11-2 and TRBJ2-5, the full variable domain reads EAGVAQSPRYKIIEKRQSVAFWCNPISGHATLYWYQQILGQGPKLLIQFQNNGVVDDSQLPKDRFSAERLKGVDSTLKIQPAKLEDSAVYLCASSLDGSRRLETQYFGPGTRLLVL.

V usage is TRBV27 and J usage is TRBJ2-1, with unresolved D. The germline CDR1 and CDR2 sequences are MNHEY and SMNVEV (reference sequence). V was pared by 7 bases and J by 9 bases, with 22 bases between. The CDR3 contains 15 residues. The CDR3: CASTTSRYWLSEQFF. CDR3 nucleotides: TGTGCCAGCACTACCTCCCGGTACTGGTTGAGTGAGCAGTTCTTC.

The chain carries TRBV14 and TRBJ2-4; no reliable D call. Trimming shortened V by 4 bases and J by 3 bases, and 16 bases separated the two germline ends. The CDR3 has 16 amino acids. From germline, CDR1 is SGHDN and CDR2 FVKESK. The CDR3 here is CASSLGDGKLKNIQYF. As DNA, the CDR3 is TGTGCCAGCAGCCTTGGAGACGGCAAACTCAAAAACATTCAGTACTTC.

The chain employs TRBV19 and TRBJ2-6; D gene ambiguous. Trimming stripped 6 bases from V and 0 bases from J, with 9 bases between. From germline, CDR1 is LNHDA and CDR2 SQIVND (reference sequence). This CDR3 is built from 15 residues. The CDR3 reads CASSTQNSGANVLTF. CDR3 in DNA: TGTGCCAGTAGCACACAGAACTCTGGGGCCAACGTCCTGACTTTC.